A selection of T cell receptor beta chains follows, all from one sample in a study of response to subunit inactivated influenza vaccine. TCRdb fed the RT-PCR reads into MiXCR, producing one record per CDR3 protein. This sample carries about 780,000 distinct CDR3 sequences, approximately 17% of them seen once, and the ten largest clones take about a tenth. The specimen comprised PBMCs from blood, sampled roughly 5 days after vaccination. The receptors derive from a man aged 50-59 years who received an inactivated influenza vaccine. Both conserved end residues are part of each CDR3. D genes are given only for firm matches. Some rows mark clone size as missing; the rest say once, few, many or name a class of expanded clone.

V gene	CDR3 length	clone size	J gene	D gene	CDR3 protein	CDR3 DNA
TRBV12-3/TRBV12-4	14	many	TRBJ2-7	TRBD2	CASSPYSGGREQYF	TGTGCCAGCAGCCCCTATAGCGGGGGTCGCGAGCAGTACTTC
TRBV5-1	17	many	TRBJ1-6	.	CASSLGQLSSYNSPLHF	TGCGCCAGCAGCTTGGGACAGTTAAGCTCCTATAATTCACCCCTCCACTTT
TRBV20-1	12	.	TRBJ2-1	.	CSVMGPAGEQFF	TGCAGTGTTATGGGCCCCGCGGGTGAGCAGTTCTTC
TRBV25-1	13	few	TRBJ2-7	TRBD1	CASSGTGAYEQYF	TGTGCCAGCAGCGGGACAGGGGCCTACGAGCAGTACTTC
TRBV12-3/TRBV12-4	14	few	TRBJ2-7	.	CASSPTGTPYEQYF	TGTGCCAGCAGTCCCACCGGGACTCCCTACGAGCAGTACTTC
TRBV29-1	14	many	TRBJ2-3	TRBD1	CSVDGQGGTDTQYF	TGCAGCGTTGACGGACAGGGGGGCACAGATACGCAGTATTTT
TRBV20-1	14	few	TRBJ2-5	.	CSATTGTGQETQYF	TGCAGTGCAACAACTGGGACGGGGCAAGAGACCCAGTACTTC
TRBV7-2	17	few	TRBJ2-1	.	CASSLSLAGDGINEQFF	TGTGCCAGCAGCTTAAGTCTCGCAGGGGACGGGATCAATGAGCAGTTCTTC
TRBV15	17	few	TRBJ2-7	.	CATSTRVPGQIVYEQYF	TGTGCCACCAGCACCAGGGTACCGGGACAAATAGTTTACGAGCAGTACTTC
TRBV18	15	.	TRBJ1-1	.	CASSPLGGFDTEAFF	TGTGCCAGCTCACCTCTGGGTGGTTTTGACACTGAAGCTTTCTTT
TRBV12-3/TRBV12-4	14	.	TRBJ1-5	.	CASRNSGVHQPQHF	TGTGCCAGCAGGAATTCAGGGGTCCATCAGCCCCAGCATTTT
TRBV29-1	12	few	TRBJ1-3	.	CSVKIYENTIYF	TGCAGCGTTAAAATCTACGAAAACACCATATATTTT
TRBV10-3	14	.	TRBJ1-2	TRBD1	CSISDKGQNYGYTF	TGTTCCATCAGTGACAAGGGACAGAACTATGGCTACACCTTC
TRBV9	15	.	TRBJ2-1	.	CASSRTNRGGNEQFF	TGTGCCAGCAGCCGCACAAACCGAGGAGGGAATGAGCAGTTCTTC
TRBV29-1	13	.	TRBJ2-7	.	CSVGLRSSYEQYF	TGCAGCGTGGGCCTTCGGAGCTCCTACGAGCAGTACTTC
TRBV27	15	many	TRBJ2-7	TRBD2	CASSFSGLGHYEQYF	TGTGCCAGCAGTTTTTCGGGACTAGGCCACTACGAGCAGTACTTC
TRBV6-5	13	many	TRBJ2-7	.	CASSYQPTYEQYF	TGTGCCAGCAGCTACCAACCTACCTACGAGCAGTACTTC
TRBV4-3	20	.	TRBJ2-6	.	CASSQDLVGPGYSGANVLTF	TGCGCCAGCAGCCAAGATCTTGTAGGCCCGGGATACTCTGGGGCCAACGTCCTGACTTTC
TRBV29-1	13	.	TRBJ2-5	TRBD2	CSVGRGGQETQYF	TGCAGCGTTGGGCGGGGAGGGCAAGAGACCCAGTACTTC
TRBV12-3/TRBV12-4	20	.	TRBJ2-1	.	CASSSAGGGGLPSSYNEQFF	TGTGCCAGCAGCTCAGCCGGGGGCGGGGGACTACCCTCCTCCTACAATGAGCAGTTCTTC
TRBV12-3/TRBV12-4	13	.	TRBJ2-4	.	CASSLTGKDIQYF	TGTGCCAGCAGTTTAACAGGGAAGGACATTCAGTACTTC
TRBV6-5	19	few	TRBJ2-1	.	CASSFYRPLVRFSYNEQFF	TGTGCCAGCAGTTTCTACCGACCCCTTGTACGCTTCTCCTACAATGAGCAGTTCTTC
TRBV10-3	16	.	TRBJ2-3	TRBD2	CAISDWTSGSTDTQYF	TGTGCCATCAGTGATTGGACTAGCGGAAGCACAGATACGCAGTATTTT
TRBV7-2	16	few	TRBJ1-5	TRBD1	CASSLSSTGGNQPQHF	TGTGCCAGCAGCTTATCCTCGACAGGGGGCAATCAGCCCCAGCATTTT
TRBV7-8	14	.	TRBJ1-4	.	CASSLYRANEKLFF	TGTGCCAGCAGCTTATACAGGGCCAATGAAAAACTGTTTTTT
TRBV6-1	15	.	TRBJ2-3	.	CASSPAFASTDTQYF	TGTGCCAGCAGTCCCGCCTTTGCGAGCACAGATACGCAGTATTTT
TRBV6-2/TRBV6-3	14	few	TRBJ1-1	.	CASSSANPNTEAFF	TGTGCCAGCAGTTCGGCTAACCCGAACACTGAAGCTTTCTTT